The source of this T cell receptor (beta chain) is a study of blood T cells in healthy people across ages. A J-beta primer mix and a sample-barcoded 5' primer were used in a second PCR of roughly 7 to 12 cycles. From the 5' RACE reads, TCRdb called clonotypes with MiXCR, one entry per CDR3 protein. The data contain about 840,000 distinct CDR3 sequences, just under 30% of them singletons. This clonotype was seen only a few times. The study isolated at least 6 million PBMCs from each sample. This CDR3 spans 15 amino acids. From germline, CDR1 is PRHDT and CDR2 FYEKMQ (reference sequence). Trimming stripped 5 bases from V and 4 bases from J, with 16 bases between. A further study also used this sample, focusing on T cells of mothers and their children. That source notes: A few healthy Caucasian mothers and their six children were the donors.

Sequencing input: blood. The rearrangement links TRBV13 to TRBJ2-3, with a tentative D call TRBD2 (7 bases). This sequence originates from a middle-aged woman in good health. Written as DNA, the CDR3 is TGTGCCAGCAGCCCAAGTGGGGGGGCGTCAGATACGCAGTATTTT. Its protein is CASSPSGGASDTQYF.